The text below deals with one T cell receptor (beta chain). This specimen belongs to a study of blood T cell repertoires in COVID-19. In the study overall: PBMCs, B-cell-depleted T cells, or T cells provided the cDNA or gDNA that made up the material.

In the study's own analysis: Amplification from reference gene primers served as the basis for estimated nucleated cell counts. Profiling relied on immunoSEQ multiplex PCR, and the TCRdb table lists in-frame clones only, not all of them. Clone size and V and J calls were adopted from that table, with D and trimming inferred from the DNA. The table records around 300,000 clones, approximately 89% of them present only once. The age range of participants was 18 to 89 years, with residence in about two dozen US areas. Participant reports of clinical history set cohort assignment. The CDR3 runs to 17 residues. CDR1 and CDR2 (germline): SGHRS, YFSETQ. The V end was cut by 4 bases, the J end by 3 bases, with 17 bases between.

The sample comprised PBMCs or T cells enriched from blood (not recorded which). This chain uses TRBV5-1 with TRBJ1-6; D unresolved. The clonotype originates from a woman in her 30s who had recovered from COVID-19. This CDR3 reads CASSQTGASDYNSPLHF. CDR3 in DNA: TGCGCCAGCAGCCAGACGGGCGCTAGCGACTATAATTCACCCCTCCACTTT.